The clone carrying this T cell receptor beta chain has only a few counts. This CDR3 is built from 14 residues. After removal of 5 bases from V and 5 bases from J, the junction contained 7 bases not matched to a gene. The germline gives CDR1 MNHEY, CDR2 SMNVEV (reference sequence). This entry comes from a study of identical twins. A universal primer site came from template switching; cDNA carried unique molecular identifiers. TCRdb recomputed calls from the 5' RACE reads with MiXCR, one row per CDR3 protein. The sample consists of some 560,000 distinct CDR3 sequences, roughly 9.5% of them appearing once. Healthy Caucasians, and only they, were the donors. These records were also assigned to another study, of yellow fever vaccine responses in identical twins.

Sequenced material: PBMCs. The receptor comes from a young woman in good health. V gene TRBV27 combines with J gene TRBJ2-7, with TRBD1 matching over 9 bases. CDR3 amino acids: CASSPQGALNEQYF. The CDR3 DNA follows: TGTGCCAGCAGTCCACAGGGGGCTCTCAACGAGCAGTACTTC.